This T cell receptor (beta chain) was identified during a study of cytomegalovirus exposure and HLA in healthy donors. Looking at the study overall: Early on, a data release was issued that held some 85 million unique TCRs from HLA-typed donors.

The trim removed 4 bases at V and 1 base at J, leaving 5 bases unmatched. The germline gives CDR1 SNHLY, CDR2 FYNNEI. The CDR3 runs 16 residues. Study results and limitations: Within an earlier analysis, most TCR beta V segments proved productive either about 87% or about 30% of the time. Using the classifier, cytomegalovirus status was reportedly diagnosed with high specificity and sensitivity.

For this clone: What it binds is unknown.

PCR primers comprised 60 Vbeta and 13 Jbeta primers. Original handling: Some 80 million unique TCR beta chains, 9 million to 11 million shared, were counted in a later analysis. Produced via immunoSEQ multiplex PCR; TCRdb's table is partial and in-frame only. The DNA was the basis for D and trimming; V, J and clone size are from that table. The profile shows 100,000 to 150,000 clones, around 79% of them singletons. Material: PBMCs. The V and J genes are TRBV2 and TRBJ1-5; 9 positions match TRBD1. This sequence originates from a woman aged 35 to 49 in good health and CMV-seronegative. CDR3 residues: CASSAQGAQSNQPQHF. The CDR3, as DNA: TGTGCCAGCAGTGCACAGGGGGCGCAGAGCAATCAGCCCCAGCATTTT.